These 21 T cell receptor beta chains share one sample of origin, sequenced in a study of blood T cell repertoires in COVID-19. Data came from immunoSEQ multiplex PCR; TCRdb stores just in-frame clones and leaves some out. This sample has over 110,000 clones, with around 80% found just once. Sequences were obtained from peripheral blood. The source of these receptors is a man in his 70s who had recovered from COVID-19.

The V and J genes are TRBV5-6 and TRBJ2-3; D unresolved. Between the trimmed V and J ends, which lost 1 base and 2 bases, there was a span of 14 bases. Germline V gives CDR1 SGHDT, CDR2 YYEEEE. The length of the CDR3 is 16 residues. The CDR3 spells CASSLYREPHTDTQYF. The DNA for the CDR3 is TGTGCCAGCAGCTTGTATCGCGAGCCTCACACAGATACGCAGTATTTT. Combining the CDR3 with reference TRBV5-6 and TRBJ2-3 gives the whole variable domain DAGVTQSPTHLIKTRGQQVTLRCSPKSGHDTVSWYQQALGQGPQFIFQYYEEEERQRGNFPDRFSGHQFPNYSSELNVNALLLGDSALYLCASSLYREPHTDTQYFGPGTRLTVL.

In this sample, this clone turned up a few times. The chain links TRBV3-1 (or the pseudogene TRBV3-2) to TRBJ2-3; a possible D gene is TRBD2 (5 bases). Germline V lookup: CDR1 LGHDT, CDR2 YNNKEL (reference sequence). The CDR3 contains 15 residues. V lost 2 bases and J lost 0, with 9 bases in between. The CDR3 protein is CASSQSGISTDTQYF. For the CDR3, the DNA is TGTGCCAGCAGCCAATCGGGGATTAGCACAGATACGCAGTATTTT.

The rearrangement joins TRBV25-1 to TRBJ2-1, with 9 bases matching TRBD2. CDR1 is MGHDK, CDR2 SYGVNS, per germline. Trimming cost V 1 base and J 8 bases; bases outside gene matches: 6. There are 15 residues in the CDR3. The CDR3 bases are TGTGCCAGCAGTGAATTAGCGGGAGTGGAGGATGAGCAGTTCTTC. Translating gives CASSELAGVEDEQFF.

The genes are TRBV25-1 and TRBJ2-7, with 8 bases aligning to TRBD2. The V segment lost 5 bases and the J segment 12 bases; nucleotides outside the gene matches: 6. The germline V gene has CDR1 MGHDK and CDR2 SYGVNS. The CDR3 is 11 residues long. This CDR3 is CASSPGRVWYF. CDR3 DNA: TGTGCCAGCAGTCCCGGGAGGGTGTGGTACTTC.

This sequence joins TRBV7-6 and TRBJ1-1; D is unresolved. Germline CDR1 SGHVS, CDR2 FNYEAQ. Between the trimmed V and J ends, which lost 4 bases and 0 bases, there was a span of 12 bases. This CDR3 region has 15 residues. In nucleotides, the CDR3 is TGTGCCAGCAGCTCTCCGTACGGGGTGAACACTGAAGCTTTCTTT. Residues: CASSSPYGVNTEAFF. Looking up the rest from reference TRBV7-6 and TRBJ1-1 gives the full variable domain: GAGVSQSPRYKVTKRGQDVALRCDPISGHVSLYWYRQALGQGPEFLTYFNYEAQQDKSGLPNDRFSAERPEGSISTLTIQRTEQRDSAMYRCASSSPYGVNTEAFFGQGTRLTVV.

The chain recombines TRBV24-1 with TRBJ2-3, with TRBD2 matching over 9 bases. CDR3 length equals 16 residues. The germline V gene encodes CDR1 KGHDR and CDR2 SFDVKD. With V trimmed by 3 bases and J by 5 bases, 8 bases remained unmatched. CDR3 nucleotides: TGTGCCACCAGTGATAGTGGAGCGGGGGGAGGAGATACGCAGTATTTT. As protein: CATSDSGAGGGDTQYF.

This clone was seen once. The genes are TRBV6-2 or TRBV6-3 and TRBJ2-1, with D perhaps matching TRBD2 (6 bases). Germline CDR1 and CDR2: MNHEY and SVGEGT. The length of the CDR3 is 13 residues. Trimming removed 5 bases from V and 13 bases from J, with 18 bases in between. The CDR3 DNA reads TGTGCCAGCAGTGAGCATAGCGGCACTAATCAGTTCTTC. This encodes CASSEHSGTNQFF.

The chain is built from TRBV3-1 (or the pseudogene TRBV3-2) and TRBJ2-5, with D maybe TRBD2 (5 bases). The CDR3 runs to 14 residues. The ends were cut back, 5 bases at V and 2 bases at J, with 12 bases in the middle. Per germline, CDR1 LGHDT and CDR2 YNNKEL (reference sequence). The CDR3 spells CASSSRLPQETQYF. In DNA form, the CDR3 reads TGTGCCAGCAGCTCCCGACTACCACAAGAGACCCAGTACTTC.

This clone was observed a few times. This chain uses TRBV19 with TRBJ1-6; D is unclear. The CDR3 is 14 amino acids. Trimming pared 8 bases from V and 6 bases from J, leaving 14 bases between. Germline V CDR1 and CDR2: LNHDA, SQIVND (reference sequence). The CDR3 here is CASADLDGNSPLHF. For the CDR3, the DNA is TGTGCCAGTGCCGACTTGGATGGTAATTCACCCCTCCACTTT.

This chain joins TRBV6-5 and TRBJ1-5; 9 bases line up with TRBD1. Trimming at V came to 5 bases and at J to 6 bases, leaving 5 bases not matched to a gene. CDR1 MNHEY and CDR2 SVGAGI come from the germline V gene. There are 14 residues in the CDR3. CDR3 sequence reads: CASSSRDRVQPQHF. The CDR3 bases are TGTGCCAGCAGTAGCCGGGACAGGGTTCAGCCCCAGCATTTT.

The rearrangement uses TRBV20-1 and TRBJ1-2, with unresolved D. The V and J ends lost 2 bases and 5 bases respectively, with 6 bases between them. Germline CDR1 reads DFQATT; CDR2 reads SNEGSKA (reference sequence). The CDR3 consists of 11 residues. In DNA form, the CDR3 reads TGCAGTGCTAGATCCCCGTATGGCTACACCTTC. It translates to CSARSPYGYTF.

The rearrangement uses TRBV19 and TRBJ1-5, with 7 bases that match TRBD1. The CDR3 is made up of 14 amino acids. Per germline, CDR1 LNHDA and CDR2 SQIVND (reference sequence). J was trimmed by 4 bases and V by 6 bases; bases with no gene match: 6. CDR3 in amino acids: CASRPGQANQPQHF. The CDR3 coding sequence is TGTGCCAGTAGACCTGGACAGGCGAATCAGCCCCAGCATTTT.

The chain employs TRBV2 and TRBJ2-5; D possibly corresponds to TRBD1 (6 bases). The germline gives CDR1 SNHLY, CDR2 FYNNEI. Deletions cut 6 bases from V and 4 bases from J, with 12 bases between. The CDR3 contains 13 residues. The CDR3 DNA follows: TGTGCCAGCAGCCGACAGGTTCGAGAGACCCAGTACTTC. Its translation: CASSRQVRETQYF.

This clone turned up a few times. The chain links TRBV27 to TRBJ2-1; 8 bases fit TRBD1. The CDR3 covers 13 residues. With 7 bases clipped from V and 8 bases from J, the junction kept 7 bases outside the gene matches. The germline CDR1 and CDR2 sequences are MNHEY and SMNVEV (reference sequence). CDR3 bases: TGTGCCAGCACCCGACAGGGGTACGATGAGCAGTTCTTC. Its translation: CASTRQGYDEQFF.

The rearrangement uses TRBV7-6 and TRBJ2-1; TRBD2 matches at 8 bases. J was trimmed by 6 bases and V by 5 bases; bases with no gene match: 6. This CDR3 contains 14 residues. Germline CDR1 SGHVS, CDR2 FNYEAQ. Here the CDR3 reads CASSLGTRGNEQFF. In DNA, the CDR3 is TGTGCCAGCAGCCTCGGGACTAGGGGCAATGAGCAGTTCTTC.

The chain links TRBV27 to TRBJ2-7; D uncertain. Trimming shortened V by 0 bases and J by 0 bases, and 9 bases separated the two germline ends. The CDR3 extends over 15 amino acids. Germline CDR1 is MNHEY and CDR2 is SMNVEV (reference sequence). The DNA of the CDR3 is TGTGCCAGCAGTTTATCGGGCAGATCCTCCTACGAGCAGTACTTC. As protein: CASSLSGRSSYEQYF.

The chain has TRBV4-1 and TRBJ2-7; D is perhaps TRBD1 (5 bases). V dropped 1 base and J dropped 0 bases, with 7 bases sitting between them. The CDR3 has 14 residues. The germline gives CDR1 MGHRA, CDR2 YSYEKL. The CDR3 DNA reads as TGCGCCAGCAGCCAAGCTCAGGGCTCCTACGAGCAGTACTTC. Translated: CASSQAQGSYEQYF.

The sample holds a few counts of this clone. J is TRBJ2-2 and V is TRBV15; tentative D call: TRBD2 (6 bases). This CDR3 has 18 residues. Trimming shortened V by 3 bases and J by 0 bases, and 17 bases separated the two germline ends. Germline values: CDR1 LNHNV, CDR2 YYDKDF (reference sequence). The CDR3 loop is CATSRINTGGANTGELFF. The CDR3 region has the DNA TGTGCCACCAGCAGGATAAACACGGGCGGGGCGAACACCGGGGAGCTGTTTTTT.

The rearrangement uses TRBV29-1 and TRBJ1-2, with 10 bases matching TRBD1. There are 14 residues in the CDR3. The trim removed 7 bases at V and 6 bases at J, leaving 11 bases unmatched. Germline V gene data show CDR1 as SQVTM and CDR2 as ANQGSEA. The CDR3 is CSALGTGVIHGYTF. CDR3 sequence (DNA): TGCAGCGCTCTTGGGACAGGGGTAATTCATGGCTACACCTTC.

A few counts support this clone. The chain recombines TRBV7-9 with TRBJ2-7, with 7 bases aligning to TRBD2. The trim removed 5 bases at V and 7 bases at J, leaving 11 bases unmatched. CDR1 and CDR2 (germline): SEHNR, FQNEAQ (reference sequence). This CDR3 contains 14 residues. Here the CDR3 reads CASSQAGRSEEQYF. For the CDR3, the DNA is TGTGCCAGCAGCCAAGCGGGGAGATCGGAAGAGCAGTACTTC.

The genes are TRBV18 and TRBJ1-5, with TRBD1 as a possible D gene (5 bases). The V end was cut by 5 bases, the J end by 3 bases, with 20 bases between. Germline V gene data show CDR1 as KGHSH and CDR2 as LQKENI. This CDR3 contains 17 residues. The CDR3 DNA reads TGTGCCAGCTCAGCTTTCGGGGACGGAGGGCTCAATCAGCCCCAGCATTTT. Residues: CASSAFGDGGLNQPQHF.